This T cell receptor beta chain is drawn from a study of neurological immune-mediated disorders (dated by TCRdb to between 2017 and 2020). With regard to the full study: Among the approximately 35 multiple sclerosis patients, relapsing-remitting MS accounted for approximately 30 and secondary progressive MS accounted for 3. Peripheral blood TCR-beta repertoires from HTLV-I-associated myelopathy (HAM/TSP) patients, multiple sclerosis patients and healthy controls were compared by UMI-based sequencing. The 90 to 120 TCR-beta libraries covered PBMC samples along with longitudinal samples, technical triplicates, and paired sorted CD4+ and CD8+ T-cell subsets. The cohort comprised roughly 69 subjects: about 14 HAM/TSP patients, approximately 34 multiple sclerosis patients and 20 or so healthy controls. Broad study findings and their caveats: TCR clonal expansion was greatest in HAM/TSP patients and smallest in MS patients, who ranked below even healthy controls. Repertoires from 18 of 34 MS patients were grouped by phylogenetic analysis into a cluster of related CDR3 sequences, suggesting a possible repertoire-level signature. No identical CDR3 amino acid sequences were found to be shared among expanded clones across subjects, suggesting that TCR-beta repertoires were private in all groups. No clinical or MRI features were associated with the MS cluster, and the authors said that larger cohorts are needed.

cDNA was synthesized by template-switch 5'RACE using a primer carrying a 10-nucleotide random unique molecular identifier by which each TCR transcript was tagged. Every sequencing run covered 15-18 subjects and yielded more than 160 million TCR-beta sequences. The RNeasy kit was used for extraction of total RNA. The KAPA Real-time Library Amplification kit was used to amplify TCR-beta VDJ regions with primers targeting the TCR constant region and the 5'RACE anchor. A first PCR added sample indexes and Illumina adaptors, and a second PCR then raised library yield. After Ampure bead purification, the roughly 650 bp TCR product was size-selected on a 2% E-gel SizeSelection system. Before pooling, library quality was assessed on a Bioanalyzer, concentration was determined with Qubit, and library quantification was performed with the Kapa Library Quantification kit. An Illumina HiSeq 2500 was used to sequence the libraries paired-end at 2 x 150 bp. To increase sequence diversity, roughly 24-32% phiX was spiked into each library pool. Per the original workflow: The UMI-based MiGEC pipeline processed quality-filtered reads and removed over 75% of raw TCR sequences during error correction. VDJ genes were aligned to IMGT germline references, and clonotypes were defined by unique CDR3 amino acid sequence plus V-J genes. Clonal expansion, Shannon diversity and CDR3 relatedness (CalcPairwiseDistances, ClusterSamples) were evaluated with VDJtools, and phylogenetic trees were built with CLCbio workbench. Expanded clones were defined as having at least 8 unique UMIs, based on coefficient-of-variation modelling across technical triplicates. TCRdb passed the public sequencing reads through fastp at Q25 and MiXCR, retaining productive beta sequences. When rows share a CDR3 protein, they turn into one entry using the most common DNA and genes. The V and J calls were determined by TCRdb, not by the authors. This sample has tens of thousands of distinct CDR3 sequences in its table, and 3% to 4% of those were observed once. In total, the top ten clones hold 1.5% to 2% of the sample.

Sorted-subset TCR libraries were prepared from roughly 940,000 sorted CD4+ or CD8+ T cells. Multiple sclerosis patients were enrolled in a US clinical protocol under which disease progression was evaluated by magnetic resonance imaging. Peripheral blood was subjected to Ficoll-Hypaque density gradient centrifugation to isolate PBMCs, which were then cryopreserved in liquid nitrogen. Paired sorted CD4+ and CD8+ subsets came from healthy controls, HAM/TSP patients and MS patients. This clonotype was recorded many times. Its antigen remains undetermined. No clone much larger than this one lies a single base away; base qualities are absent. V loses 0 bases, J loses 2 bases, and the germline ends lie 7 bases apart. The CDR3 measures 14 amino acids from cysteine to phenylalanine. The read is trimmed to its CDR3 DNA, 42 bases read in frame from base 1. The germline V gene gives CDR1 as SGHRS and CDR2 as YFSETQ.

The chain employs TRBV5-1 and TRBJ2-3, and TRBD1 may be the D gene, going by 5 matching bases. The receptor was isolated from a woman aged 40 to 50 with multiple sclerosis. The sample consisted of CD4+ T cells from blood. The nucleotide sequence reads as follows: TGCGCCAGCAGCTTGGGACAGAACACAGATACGCAGTATTTT. This gives the protein CASSLGQNTDTQYF.